These 7 T cell receptor beta chains were sequenced from one sample in a study of OX40 agonist ivuxolimab in advanced cancers. Method: immunoSEQ multiplex PCR; TCRdb's copy keeps in-frame clones and lacks some. The sample shows roughly 120,000 clones, around 93% of them seen only once. This material consisted of CD4+ or CD8+ T cells sorted from blood, taken in a trial of the OX40 agonist ivuxolimab. These receptors were collected from an adult with an advanced solid tumor such as melanoma, head and neck, liver or kidney cancer.

The chain carries TRBV4-3 and TRBJ1-4, with D hard to call. V was cut by 0 bases and J by 5 bases, with 13 bases left in between. Germline CDR1 is LGHNA and CDR2 is YSLEER. The CDR3 contains 16 residues. DNA for the CDR3: TGCGCCAGCAGCCAAGATTACAGTCAGTTCAATGAAAAACTGTTTTTT. Translating gives CASSQDYSQFNEKLFF.

The chain employs TRBV27 and TRBJ2-7, with 12 positions matching TRBD2. CDR1 MNHEY and CDR2 SMNVEV come from the germline V gene (reference sequence). The CDR3 totals 19 residues. J was trimmed by 6 bases and V by 6 bases; bases with no gene match: 21. CDR3 bases: TGTGCCAGCAGCAATGTTTTAGGCGGAGGGACTAGCGGGCTCTCCGAGCAGTACTTC. This encodes CASSNVLGGGTSGLSEQYF.

The chain has TRBV11-2 and TRBJ2-2; D unresolved. The CDR3 is 14 residues long. Germline CDR1 SGHAT, CDR2 FQNNGV. V was cut by 3 bases and J by 2 bases, with 7 bases left in between. CDR3 loop: CASSFLSNTGELFF. DNA for the CDR3: TGTGCCAGCAGCTTCCTCTCCAACACCGGGGAGCTGTTTTTT.

The chain couples TRBV4-1 to TRBJ2-7; 9 nucleotides align to TRBD2. V trimming: 4 bases; J trimming: 6 bases; junction bases outside the gene matches: 13. The length of the CDR3 is 16 residues. Germline lookup yields CDR1 MGHRA and CDR2 YSYEKL. The CDR3 bases are TGCGCCAGCAGCCGCCCCTTGCGCGGGAGGGGCCTCGAGCAGTACTTC. Amino acid sequence: CASSRPLRGRGLEQYF.

The chain recombines TRBV7-3 with TRBJ2-3; 13 nucleotides line up with TRBD2. V shed 5 bases, J shed 2 bases, and the junction held 13 bases outside the gene matches. Looked up from germline, CDR1 is SGHTA and CDR2 is FQGTGA. CDR3 size: 19 residues. The CDR3 loop reads CASSDYLGLAGEITDTQYF. The DNA of the CDR3 is TGTGCCAGCAGCGACTACCTCGGACTAGCGGGAGAGATCACAGATACGCAGTATTTT.

Here the CDR3 reads CASSRDSYNEQFF. The CDR3, as DNA: TGTGCCAGCAGCCGGGACTCCTACAATGAGCAGTTCTTC. This chain uses TRBV11-3 with TRBJ2-1; weak D call: TRBD2 (5 bases). CDR1 is SGHNT, CDR2 YENEEA, per germline. The CDR3 spans 13 residues. Trimming shortened V by 5 bases and J by 0 bases, and 5 bases separated the two germline ends. The full variable domain, in which reference TRBV11-3 and TRBJ2-1 provide the parts outside the CDR3, is EAGVVQSPRYKIIEKKQPVAFWCNPISGHNTLYWYLQNLGQGPELLIRYENEEAVDDSQLPKDRFSAERLKGVDSTLKIQPAELGDSAVYLCASSRDSYNEQFFGPGTRLTVL.

The V and J genes are TRBV5-1 and TRBJ1-3, with D tentatively TRBD1 (6 bases). V was clipped by 2 bases and J by 0 bases, with 18 bases between them. The CDR3 runs to 18 residues. Per the germline V gene, CDR1 is SGHRS and CDR2 is YFSETQ. The CDR3 is CASSLIPTGLISGNTIYF. CDR3 nucleotide sequence: TGCGCCAGCAGCTTAATCCCCACAGGGCTAATCTCTGGAAACACCATATATTTT.